Below are 3 T cell receptor beta chains sequenced from a single sample in a study of T cells in Graves' hyperthyroidism and ophthalmopathy. Amplified TCR beta CDR3 regions came from RNA transcripts. TCR CDR3 regions were first amplified by RT-PCR with HTBI primers. In TCRdb, the multiplex PCR reads were re-called with MiXCR into one record per CDR3 protein. The top ten clones hold more than 25% of a sample with 200,000 to 300,000 distinct CDR3 sequences, 15% to 20% of them seen once. Sequencing used blood. These receptors were obtained from a woman aged 18-29 years with Graves' ophthalmopathy.

This clonotype was observed many times. V and J are TRBV18 and TRBJ2-1; D not resolved. The CDR3 totals 12 residues. Trimming left V 2 bases short and J 8 bases short, with 7 bases between. CDR1 is KGHSH, CDR2 LQKENI, per germline. This chain's CDR3 is CASSPYVDEQFF. In DNA form, the CDR3 reads TGTGCCAGCTCACCATACGTGGATGAGCAGTTCTTC.

This clonotype occurred many times. V usage is TRBV6-1 and J usage is TRBJ2-7; TRBD2 aligns across 12 bases. The length of the CDR3 is 16 residues. Germline assignment: CDR1 MNHNS and CDR2 SASEGT. J gave up 6 bases and V 2 bases, and 8 bases lay outside the gene matches. The CDR3 loop reads CASSEQGASGGAEQYF. The DNA of the CDR3 is TGTGCCAGCAGTGAACAGGGGGCTAGCGGGGGGGCCGAGCAGTACTTC.

This clonotype was detected ten times or more. V and J are TRBV3-1 and TRBJ2-2; 7 positions agree with TRBD1. Germline loops: CDR1 LGHDT, CDR2 YNNKEL (reference sequence). CDR3 length: 14 residues. With 7 bases clipped from V and 4 bases from J, the junction kept 6 bases outside the gene matches. CDR3 residues: CASTRQGSTGELFF. The CDR3 DNA follows: TGTGCCAGCACCCGACAGGGATCCACCGGGGAGCTGTTTTTT.